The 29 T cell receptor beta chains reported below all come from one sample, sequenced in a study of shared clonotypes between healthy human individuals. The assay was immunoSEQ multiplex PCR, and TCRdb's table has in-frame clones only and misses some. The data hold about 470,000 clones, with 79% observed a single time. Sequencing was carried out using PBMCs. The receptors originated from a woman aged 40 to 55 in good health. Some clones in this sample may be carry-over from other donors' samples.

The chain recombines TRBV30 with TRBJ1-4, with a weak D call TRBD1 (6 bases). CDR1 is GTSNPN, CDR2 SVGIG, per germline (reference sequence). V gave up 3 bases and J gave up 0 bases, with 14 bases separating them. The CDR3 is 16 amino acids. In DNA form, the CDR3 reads TGTGCCTGGAGCCTGTCTCGGACAGCAACTAATGAAAAACTGTTTTTT. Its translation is CAWSLSRTATNEKLFF.

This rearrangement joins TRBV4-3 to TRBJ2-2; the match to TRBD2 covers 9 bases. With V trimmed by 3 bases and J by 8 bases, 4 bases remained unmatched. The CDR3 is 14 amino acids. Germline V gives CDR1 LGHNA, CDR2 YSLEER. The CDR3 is CASSQEGLAGELFF. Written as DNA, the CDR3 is TGCGCCAGCAGCCAGGAGGGACTAGCAGGGGAGCTGTTTTTT.

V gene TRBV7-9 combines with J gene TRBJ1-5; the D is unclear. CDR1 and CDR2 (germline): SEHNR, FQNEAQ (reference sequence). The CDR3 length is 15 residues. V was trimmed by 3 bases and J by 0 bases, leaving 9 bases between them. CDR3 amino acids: CASSFDPYSNQPQHF. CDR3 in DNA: TGTGCCAGCAGCTTTGATCCATATAGCAATCAGCCCCAGCATTTT.

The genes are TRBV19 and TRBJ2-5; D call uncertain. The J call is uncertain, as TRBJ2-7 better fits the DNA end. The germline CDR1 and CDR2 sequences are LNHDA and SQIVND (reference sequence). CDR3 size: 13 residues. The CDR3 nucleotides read TGTGCCAGTAGTATTACAGCCACCTACGAGCAGTACTTC. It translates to CASSITATYEQYF.

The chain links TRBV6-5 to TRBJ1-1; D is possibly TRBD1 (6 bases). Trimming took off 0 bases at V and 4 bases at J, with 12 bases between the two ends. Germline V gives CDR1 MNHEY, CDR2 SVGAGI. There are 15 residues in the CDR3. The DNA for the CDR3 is TGTGCCAGCAGTTACTCCGGGACACTGGGCACTGAAGCTTTCTTT. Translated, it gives CASSYSGTLGTEAFF.

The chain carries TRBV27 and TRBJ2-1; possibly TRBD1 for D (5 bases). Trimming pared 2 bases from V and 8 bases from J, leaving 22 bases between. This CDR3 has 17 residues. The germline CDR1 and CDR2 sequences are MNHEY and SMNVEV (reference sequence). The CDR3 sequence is CASSLRLRQGNWHEQFF. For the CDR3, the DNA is TGTGCCAGCAGTTTAAGATTGCGGCAGGGTAATTGGCATGAGCAGTTCTTC.

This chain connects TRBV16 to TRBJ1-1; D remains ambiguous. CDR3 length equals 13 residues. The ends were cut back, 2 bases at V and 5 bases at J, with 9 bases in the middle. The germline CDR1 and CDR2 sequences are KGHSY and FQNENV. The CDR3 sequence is CASSQGVRTEAFF. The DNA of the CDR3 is TGTGCCAGCAGCCAAGGGGTGAGGACTGAAGCTTTCTTT.

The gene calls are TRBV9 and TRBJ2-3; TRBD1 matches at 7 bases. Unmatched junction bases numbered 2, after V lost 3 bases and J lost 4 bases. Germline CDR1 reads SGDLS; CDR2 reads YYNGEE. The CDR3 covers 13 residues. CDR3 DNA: TGTGCCAGCAGCGGACAGGGCGCAGATACGCAGTATTTT. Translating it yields CASSGQGADTQYF.

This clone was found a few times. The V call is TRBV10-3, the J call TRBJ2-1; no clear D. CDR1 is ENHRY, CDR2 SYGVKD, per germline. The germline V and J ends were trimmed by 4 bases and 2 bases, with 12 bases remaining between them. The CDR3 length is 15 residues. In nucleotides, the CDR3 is TGTGCCATCAGTGTACGAGATCCTACCTACAATGAGCAGTTCTTC. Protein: CAISVRDPTYNEQFF.

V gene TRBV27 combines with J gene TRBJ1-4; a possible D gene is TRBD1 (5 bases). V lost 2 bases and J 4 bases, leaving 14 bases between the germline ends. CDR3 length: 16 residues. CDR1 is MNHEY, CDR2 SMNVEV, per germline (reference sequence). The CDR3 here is CASSLDRPPDNEKLFF. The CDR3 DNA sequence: TGTGCCAGCAGTTTAGACAGACCACCCGATAATGAAAAACTGTTTTTT.

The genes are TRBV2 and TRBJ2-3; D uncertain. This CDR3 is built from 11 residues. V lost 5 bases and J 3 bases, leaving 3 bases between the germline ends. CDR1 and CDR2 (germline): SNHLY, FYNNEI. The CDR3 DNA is TGTGCCAGCAGTCCGACAGATACGCAGTATTTT. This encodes CASSPTDTQYF.

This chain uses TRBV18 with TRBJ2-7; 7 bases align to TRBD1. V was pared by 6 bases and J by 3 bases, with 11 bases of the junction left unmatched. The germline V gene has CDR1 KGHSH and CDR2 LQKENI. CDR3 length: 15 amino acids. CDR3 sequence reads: CASSRGQDSLYEQYF. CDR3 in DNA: TGTGCCAGCTCCCGAGGACAGGACTCACTCTACGAGCAGTACTTC.

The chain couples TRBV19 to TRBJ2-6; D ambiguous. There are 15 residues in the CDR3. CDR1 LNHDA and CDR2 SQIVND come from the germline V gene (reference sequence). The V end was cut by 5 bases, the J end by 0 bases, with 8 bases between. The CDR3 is CASSLFSSGANVLTF. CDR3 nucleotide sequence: TGTGCCAGTAGTCTCTTCAGCTCTGGGGCCAACGTCCTGACTTTC. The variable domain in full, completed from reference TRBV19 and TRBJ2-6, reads DGGITQSPKYLFRKEGQNVTLSCEQNLNHDAMYWYRQDPGQGLRLIYYSQIVNDFQKGDIAEGYSVSREKKESFPLTVTSAQKNPTAFYLCASSLFSSGANVLTFGAGSRLTVL.

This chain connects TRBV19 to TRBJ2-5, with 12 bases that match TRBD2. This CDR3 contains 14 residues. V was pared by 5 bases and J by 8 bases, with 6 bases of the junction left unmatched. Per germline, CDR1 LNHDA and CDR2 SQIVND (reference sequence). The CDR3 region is CASSPTSGGHTQYF. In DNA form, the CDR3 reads TGTGCCAGTAGTCCGACTAGCGGGGGTCACACCCAGTACTTC. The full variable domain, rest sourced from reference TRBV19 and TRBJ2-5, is DGGITQSPKYLFRKEGQNVTLSCEQNLNHDAMYWYRQDPGQGLRLIYYSQIVNDFQKGDIAEGYSVSREKKESFPLTVTSAQKNPTAFYLCASSPTSGGHTQYFGPGTRLLVL.

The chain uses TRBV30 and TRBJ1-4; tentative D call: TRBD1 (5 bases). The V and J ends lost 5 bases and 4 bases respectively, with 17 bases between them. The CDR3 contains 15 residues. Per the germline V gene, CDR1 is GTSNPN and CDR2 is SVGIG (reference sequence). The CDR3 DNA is TGTGCCTGGGCCCCCGACGGTGGGGGTAATGAAAAACTGTTTTTT. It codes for CAWAPDGGGNEKLFF.

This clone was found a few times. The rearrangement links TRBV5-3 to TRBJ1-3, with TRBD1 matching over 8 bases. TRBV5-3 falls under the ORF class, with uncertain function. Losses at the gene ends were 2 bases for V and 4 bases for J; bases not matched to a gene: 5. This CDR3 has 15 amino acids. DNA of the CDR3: TGTGCCAGAAGCTTCGGGACAGGAACGGGAAACACCATATATTTT. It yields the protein CARSFGTGTGNTIYF.

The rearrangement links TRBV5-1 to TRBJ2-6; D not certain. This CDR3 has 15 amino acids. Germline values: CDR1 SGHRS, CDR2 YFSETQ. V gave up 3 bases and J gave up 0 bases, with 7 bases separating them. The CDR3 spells CASSSTRSGANVLTF. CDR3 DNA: TGCGCCAGCAGCTCCACTCGCTCTGGGGCCAACGTCCTGACTTTC. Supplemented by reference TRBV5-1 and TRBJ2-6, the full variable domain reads KAGVTQTPRYLIKTRGQQVTLSCSPISGHRSVSWYQQTPGQGLQFLFEYFSETQRNKGNFPGRFSGRQFSNSRSEMNVSTLELGDSALYLCASSSTRSGANVLTFGAGSRLTVL.

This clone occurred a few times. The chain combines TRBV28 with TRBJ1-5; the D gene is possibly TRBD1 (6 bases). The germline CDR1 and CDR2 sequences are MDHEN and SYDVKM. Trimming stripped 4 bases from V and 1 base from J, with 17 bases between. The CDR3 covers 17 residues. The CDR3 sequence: CASSYDQGLGSNQPQHF. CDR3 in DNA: TGTGCCAGCAGTTACGATCAGGGGCTTGGAAGCAATCAGCCCCAGCATTTT.

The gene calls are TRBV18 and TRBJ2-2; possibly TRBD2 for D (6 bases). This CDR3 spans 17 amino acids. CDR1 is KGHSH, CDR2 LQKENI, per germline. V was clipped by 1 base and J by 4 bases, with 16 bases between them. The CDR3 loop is CASSPLSRELGTGELFF. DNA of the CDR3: TGTGCCAGCTCACCACTTTCCCGGGAGCTTGGCACCGGGGAGCTGTTTTTT. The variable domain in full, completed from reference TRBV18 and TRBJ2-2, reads NAGVMQNPRHLVRRRGQEARLRCSPMKGHSHVYWYRQLPEEGLKFMVYLQKENIIDESGMPKERFSAEFPKEGPSILRIQQVVRGDSAAYFCASSPLSRELGTGELFFGEGSRLTVL.

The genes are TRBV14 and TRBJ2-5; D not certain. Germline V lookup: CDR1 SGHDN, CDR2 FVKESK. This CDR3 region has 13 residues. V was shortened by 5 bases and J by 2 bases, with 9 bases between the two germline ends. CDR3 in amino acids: CASSTRPQETQYF. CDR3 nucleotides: TGTGCCAGCAGCACTCGACCTCAAGAGACCCAGTACTTC. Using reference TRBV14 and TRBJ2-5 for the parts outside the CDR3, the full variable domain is EAGVTQFPSHSVIEKGQTVTLRCDPISGHDNLYWYRRVMGKEIKFLLHFVKESKQDESGMPNNRFLAERTGGTYSTLKVQPAELEDSGVYFCASSTRPQETQYFGPGTRLLVL.

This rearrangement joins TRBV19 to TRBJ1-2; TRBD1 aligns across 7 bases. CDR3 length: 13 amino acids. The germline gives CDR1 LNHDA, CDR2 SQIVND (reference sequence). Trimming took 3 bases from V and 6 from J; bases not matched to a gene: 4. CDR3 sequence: CASSIWGQNGYTF. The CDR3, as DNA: TGTGCCAGTAGTATTTGGGGACAGAATGGCTACACCTTC.

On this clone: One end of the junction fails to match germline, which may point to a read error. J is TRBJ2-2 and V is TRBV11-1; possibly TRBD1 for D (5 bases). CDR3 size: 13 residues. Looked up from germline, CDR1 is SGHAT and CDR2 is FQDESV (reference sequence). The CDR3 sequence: CAGSPIRGGELFF. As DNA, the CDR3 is TGTGCCGGCAGCCCGATAAGGGGCGGGGAGCTGTTTTTT.

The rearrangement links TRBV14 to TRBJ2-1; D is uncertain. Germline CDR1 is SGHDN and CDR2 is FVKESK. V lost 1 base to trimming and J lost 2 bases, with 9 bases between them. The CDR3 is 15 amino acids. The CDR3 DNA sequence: TGTGCCAGCAGCCAAGTCCTGACTGCCTACAATGAGCAGTTCTTC. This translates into CASSQVLTAYNEQFF.

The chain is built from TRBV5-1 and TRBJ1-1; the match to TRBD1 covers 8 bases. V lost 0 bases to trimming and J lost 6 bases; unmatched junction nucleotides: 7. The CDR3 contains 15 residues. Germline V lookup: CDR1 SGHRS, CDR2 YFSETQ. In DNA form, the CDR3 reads TGCGCCAGCAGCTTGGCGGGCGACAGGGGATCTGAAGCTTTCTTT. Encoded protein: CASSLAGDRGSEAFF.

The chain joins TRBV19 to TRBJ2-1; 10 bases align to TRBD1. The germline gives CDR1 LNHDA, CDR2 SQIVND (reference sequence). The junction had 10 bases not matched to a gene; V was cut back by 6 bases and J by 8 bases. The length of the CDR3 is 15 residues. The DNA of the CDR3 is TGTGCCAGTAGCGGTGGGACAGGGGTATTCTATGAGCAGTTCTTC. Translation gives CASSGGTGVFYEQFF. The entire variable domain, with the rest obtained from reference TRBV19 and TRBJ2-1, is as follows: DGGITQSPKYLFRKEGQNVTLSCEQNLNHDAMYWYRQDPGQGLRLIYYSQIVNDFQKGDIAEGYSVSREKKESFPLTVTSAQKNPTAFYLCASSGGTGVFYEQFFGPGTRLTVL.

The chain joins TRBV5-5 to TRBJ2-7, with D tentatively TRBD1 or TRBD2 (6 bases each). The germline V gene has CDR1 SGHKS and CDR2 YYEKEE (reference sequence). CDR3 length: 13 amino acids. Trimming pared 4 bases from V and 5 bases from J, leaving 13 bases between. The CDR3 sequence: CASSDTGADEQYF. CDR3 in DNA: TGTGCCAGCAGCGATACGGGGGCCGACGAGCAGTACTTC.

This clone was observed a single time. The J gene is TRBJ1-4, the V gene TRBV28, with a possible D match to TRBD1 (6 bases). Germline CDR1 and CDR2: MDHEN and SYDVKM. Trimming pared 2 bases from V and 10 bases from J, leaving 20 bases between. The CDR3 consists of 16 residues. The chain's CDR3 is CASSLGGGGRGGKLFF. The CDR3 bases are TGTGCCAGCAGTTTAGGGGGCGGAGGGCGCGGGGGAAAACTGTTTTTT.

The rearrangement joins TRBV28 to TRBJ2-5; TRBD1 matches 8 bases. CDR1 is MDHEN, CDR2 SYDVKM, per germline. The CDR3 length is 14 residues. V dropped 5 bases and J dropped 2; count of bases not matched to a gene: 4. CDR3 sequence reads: CASSMDRVQETQYF. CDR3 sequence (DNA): TGTGCCAGCAGTATGGACAGGGTACAAGAGACCCAGTACTTC. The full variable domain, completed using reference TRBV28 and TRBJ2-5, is DVKVTQSSRYLVKRTGEKVFLECVQDMDHENMFWYRQDPGLGLRLIYFSYDVKMKEKGDIPEGYSVSREKKERFSLILESASTNQTSMYLCASSMDRVQETQYFGPGTRLLVL.

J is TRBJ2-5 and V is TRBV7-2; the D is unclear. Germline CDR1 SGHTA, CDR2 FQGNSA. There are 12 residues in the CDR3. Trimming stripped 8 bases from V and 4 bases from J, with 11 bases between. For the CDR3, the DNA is TGTGCCAGCGGGATTGGGTTAGAGACCCAGTACTTC. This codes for CASGIGLETQYF.